The next 31 T cell receptor beta chains were all read from a single sample in a study of blood T cell repertoires in COVID-19 (TCRdb year 2020). The library was obtained by the immunoSEQ multiplex PCR assay. TCRdb took over this immuneACCESS table, retaining in-frame rearrangements with V and J assigned. Such tables are incomplete; in checked studies, under half of the missing clones stem from an unresolved V gene, and the remainder is unexplained. The sample records about 210,000 clones, 80% to 85% of which are singletons. Of the sample, about 8.9% is held by the ten largest clones. Specimen: PBMCs or T cells enriched from blood (not recorded which). The receptors here all came from a woman between 50 and 59 years old with acute COVID-19.

The chain couples TRBV6-1 to TRBJ2-1; 9 bases map to TRBD1. The trim removed 3 bases at V and 1 base at J, leaving 4 bases unmatched. CDR3 length equals 16 residues. Per germline, CDR1 MNHNS and CDR2 SASEGT. The chain's CDR3 is CASSDLTGGSYNEQFF. For the CDR3, the DNA is TGTGCCAGCAGTGACCTGACAGGGGGGTCCTACAATGAGCAGTTCTTC.

CDR3 DNA sequence: TGTGCCAGCAGCCAAGGGTGGGCCGGGGACTCTATGGGAGGCTACACCTTC. This encodes CASSQGWAGDSMGGYTF. V and J are TRBV3-1 (or the pseudogene TRBV3-2) and TRBJ1-2; perhaps TRBD1 as D (5 bases). V was cut by 1 base and J by 8 bases, with 23 bases left in between. The CDR3 runs 17 residues. Germline V lookup: CDR1 LGHDT, CDR2 YNNKEL (reference sequence).

The rearrangement uses TRBV28 and TRBJ2-1; maybe TRBD1 (6 bases). V gave up 6 bases and J gave up 4 bases, with 13 bases separating them. The CDR3 runs 14 residues. From germline, CDR1 is MDHEN and CDR2 SYDVKM. DNA for the CDR3: TGTGCCAGCAGATCCCCCGGACAGTACAATGAGCAGTTCTTC. Translating it yields CASRSPGQYNEQFF.

The chain recombines TRBV4-3 with TRBJ1-3; tentative D call: TRBD1 (5 bases). The V and J ends lost 3 bases and 1 base respectively, with 13 bases between them. There are 16 residues in the CDR3. Germline CDR1 and CDR2: LGHNA and YSLEER. The DNA for the CDR3 is TGCGCCAGCAGCCATAGTGGAAGGGGATCTGGAAACACCATATATTTT. Translated, it gives CASSHSGRGSGNTIYF.

In this sample, this clone turned up once. The chain links TRBV11-2 to TRBJ1-1; D unresolved. CDR1 and CDR2 (germline): SGHAT, FQNNGV. V lost 0 bases to trimming and J lost 0 bases, with 11 bases between them. This CDR3 contains 16 residues. CDR3 DNA sequence: TGTGCCAGCAGCTTAGACGGTCCGGGAATGAACACTGAAGCTTTCTTT. It specifies CASSLDGPGMNTEAFF.

The rearrangement links TRBV15 to TRBJ1-1; no definite D call. This CDR3 has 13 residues. Germline V lookup: CDR1 LNHNV, CDR2 YYDKDF (reference sequence). V gave up 5 bases and J gave up 4 bases, with 11 bases separating them. The CDR3 is CATSAAVATEAFF. DNA for the CDR3: TGTGCCACCAGCGCCGCGGTAGCCACTGAAGCTTTCTTT.

In its sample, this clone was seen once. This chain connects TRBV7-2 to TRBJ2-1; D call uncertain. V was clipped by 4 bases and J by 0 bases, with 13 bases between them. From germline, CDR1 is SGHTA and CDR2 FQGNSA. The CDR3 is made up of 16 amino acids. The CDR3 protein is CASSSFRSSSYNEQFF. CDR3 sequence (DNA): TGTGCCAGCAGCTCTTTCAGGTCAAGCTCCTACAATGAGCAGTTCTTC.

The chain has TRBV5-6 and TRBJ2-5, with 12 bases aligning to TRBD2. CDR1 is SGHDT and CDR2 is YYEEEE in the germline V gene. With 5 bases clipped from V and 5 bases from J, the junction kept 7 bases outside the gene matches. The CDR3 sequence is 15 residues long. The CDR3 coding sequence is TGTGCCAGCAGGGAGACTAGCGGGGGCCAGGAGACCCAGTACTTC. It encodes CASRETSGGQETQYF.

As concerns this clone: At one end, the junction sequence differs from germline, possibly due to a read error. The rearrangement uses TRBV7-9 and TRBJ1-4; TRBD1 matches at 9 bases. CDR1 and CDR2 (germline): SEHNR, FQNEAQ (reference sequence). The length of the CDR3 is 15 residues. The CDR3 coding sequence is TGTGCCAGCAGCATCCTACAGGGGGCTAAGGAAAAACTGTTTTTT. Protein sequence: CASSILQGAKEKLFF.

The chain has TRBV29-1 and TRBJ1-6, with D perhaps TRBD1 (6 bases). The CDR3 covers 14 residues. Germline V gives CDR1 SQVTM, CDR2 ANQGSEA. Trimming shortened V by 6 bases and J by 5 bases, and 14 bases separated the two germline ends. The CDR3 spells CSVQQGPNNSPLHF. DNA of the CDR3: TGCAGCGTCCAACAGGGCCCCAATAATTCACCCCTCCACTTT.

CDR3 coding DNA: TGTGCCAGTAGCATGAGCGGGAGGTGGGATGAGCAGTTCTTC. Residues: CASSMSGRWDEQFF. The rearrangement uses TRBV19 and TRBJ2-1; TRBD2 agrees at 9 bases. Per the germline V gene, CDR1 is LNHDA and CDR2 is SQIVND (reference sequence). The CDR3 runs 14 residues. The trim removed 6 bases at V and 8 bases at J, leaving 8 bases unmatched. The full variable domain, with the rest looked up from reference TRBV19 and TRBJ2-1, is DGGITQSPKYLFRKEGQNVTLSCEQNLNHDAMYWYRQDPGQGLRLIYYSQIVNDFQKGDIAEGYSVSREKKESFPLTVTSAQKNPTAFYLCASSMSGRWDEQFFGPGTRLTVL.

The count of this clone is one. V gene TRBV27 combines with J gene TRBJ2-2; unclear D gene. V lost 0 bases to trimming and J lost 6 bases, with 11 bases between them. Germline CDR1 reads MNHEY; CDR2 reads SMNVEV (reference sequence). This CDR3 comprises 15 residues. This chain's CDR3 is CASSLSRQRPGELFF. In nucleotides, the CDR3 is TGTGCCAGCAGTTTATCACGGCAGAGGCCCGGGGAGCTGTTTTTT.

This rearrangement joins TRBV5-1 to TRBJ2-6, with TRBD1 identical over 10 bases. From germline, CDR1 is SGHRS and CDR2 YFSETQ. V gave up 6 bases and J gave up 2 bases; unmatched junction bases: 8. This CDR3 is 17 amino acids long. CDR3 protein: CASKLRQGATGANVLTF. CDR3 bases: TGCGCCAGCAAGCTACGACAGGGGGCGACTGGGGCCAACGTCCTGACTTTC.

This rearrangement joins TRBV7-8 to TRBJ1-5, with 7 bases matching TRBD1. The CDR3 runs 13 residues. The V segment lost 4 bases and the J segment 4 bases; nucleotides outside the gene matches: 1. Germline V gives CDR1 SGHVS, CDR2 FQNEAQ. CDR3: CASSSQGNQPQHF. The CDR3 DNA is TGTGCCAGCAGCTCACAGGGGAATCAGCCCCAGCATTTT.

About this clone: Its ends do not fully match the called genes, so a read error is possible. The chain has TRBV6-2 or TRBV6-3 and TRBJ1-5, with a tentative D call TRBD1 (5 bases). The V gene's germline CDR1 is MNHEY and CDR2 SVGEGT. This CDR3 region has 16 residues. CDR3 amino acids: CASSDSYRSRNQPQHF. The DNA of the CDR3 is TGTGCCAGCAGTGACTCCTACAGGAGCCGCAATCAGCCCCAGCATTTT.

V gene TRBV19 combines with J gene TRBJ2-3; D possibly corresponds to TRBD2 (6 bases). The CDR3 is 14 residues long. CDR1 and CDR2 from the germline V gene are LNHDA and SQIVND (reference sequence). V was shortened by 7 bases and J by 2 bases, with 13 bases between the two germline ends. The CDR3 DNA follows: TGTGCCAGTAATGGGGGGAGCGCCACAGATACGCAGTATTTT. Translating gives CASNGGSATDTQYF.

The chain carries TRBV5-1 and TRBJ1-2, with 12 bases fitting TRBD1. This CDR3 region has 15 residues. V lost 4 bases and J lost 6; bases outside the gene matches: 7. Germline values: CDR1 SGHRS, CDR2 YFSETQ. The DNA of the CDR3 is TGCGCCAGCAGCCCCTGGGACAGGGGGCAGAATGGCTACACCTTC. It translates to CASSPWDRGQNGYTF.

This clone was seen a single time. The rearrangement joins TRBV3-1 (or the pseudogene TRBV3-2) to TRBJ2-2; TRBD2 matches at 7 bases. The CDR3 extends over 16 amino acids. Per the germline V gene, CDR1 is LGHDT and CDR2 is YNNKEL (reference sequence). With V trimmed by 2 bases and J by 1 base, 4 bases remained unmatched. This CDR3 reads CASSQTASGNTGELFF. CDR3 coding DNA: TGTGCCAGCAGCCAAACGGCTAGCGGGAACACCGGGGAGCTGTTTTTT.

The chain carries TRBV19 and TRBJ2-7; possibly TRBD1 for D (5 bases). Trimming removed 8 bases at V and 3 bases at J, with 11 bases between. This CDR3 region has 12 residues. Germline V gives CDR1 LNHDA, CDR2 SQIVND (reference sequence). The CDR3 nucleotides read TGTGCCAGTTCTGCAGGGCACTACGAGCAGTACTTC. Its protein product is CASSAGHYEQYF.

The gene calls are TRBV5-1 and TRBJ2-1, with 8 bases matching TRBD2. The junction had 7 bases not matched to a gene; V was cut back by 4 bases and J by 7 bases. Germline values: CDR1 SGHRS, CDR2 YFSETQ. This CDR3 has 14 residues. CDR3 loop: CASSAWTSTNEQFF. The CDR3 DNA follows: TGCGCCAGCAGCGCCTGGACTAGCACGAATGAGCAGTTCTTC.

V and J are TRBV18 and TRBJ2-2; D not certain. Trimming stripped 0 bases from V and 8 bases from J, with 10 bases between. This CDR3 has 14 amino acids. Germline lookup yields CDR1 KGHSH and CDR2 LQKENI. The CDR3: CASSPPVGMGELFF. The CDR3 coding sequence is TGTGCCAGCTCACCACCTGTCGGTATGGGGGAGCTGTTTTTT.

The chain carries TRBV27 and TRBJ2-5; TRBD2 matches 12 bases. The germline V gene encodes CDR1 MNHEY and CDR2 SMNVEV (reference sequence). CDR3 length: 15 amino acids. V dropped 3 bases and J dropped 3; count of bases not matched to a gene: 2. In nucleotides, the CDR3 is TGTGCCAGCAGTTTGACTAGCGGGAGCGAAGAGACCCAGTACTTC. Its protein is CASSLTSGSEETQYF.

The chain couples TRBV3-1 (or the pseudogene TRBV3-2) to TRBJ2-3, with 10 bases identical to TRBD2. Germline V lookup: CDR1 LGHDT, CDR2 YNNKEL (reference sequence). V lost 0 bases, J lost 4 bases, and 7 bases stayed unmatched. This CDR3 region has 17 residues. CDR3 in amino acids: CASSQDNPLAGADTQYF. The CDR3 bases are TGTGCCAGCAGCCAAGATAATCCGCTAGCGGGGGCAGATACGCAGTATTTT.

This rearrangement joins TRBV7-2 to TRBJ1-1; TRBD1 aligns across 7 bases. The CDR3 has 16 amino acids. The V and J ends lost 6 bases and 3 bases, in that order; junction bases with no gene match: 13. The germline V gene encodes CDR1 SGHTA and CDR2 FQGNSA. In nucleotides, the CDR3 is TGTGCCAGCAGATTTCCCGAGGTAGGGGGCGACACTGAAGCTTTCTTT. Its protein is CASRFPEVGGDTEAFF.

This rearrangement joins TRBV25-1 to TRBJ1-4, with D hard to call. V was pared by 2 bases and J by 8 bases, with 12 bases between. CDR1 is MGHDK, CDR2 SYGVNS, per germline. CDR3 length equals 14 residues. Here the CDR3 reads CASSEHGEWEKLFF. The CDR3 DNA sequence: TGTGCCAGCAGTGAACATGGAGAGTGGGAAAAACTGTTTTTT.

The chain employs TRBV18 and TRBJ2-7; maybe TRBD1 (5 bases). This CDR3 spans 13 amino acids. CDR1 is KGHSH and CDR2 is LQKENI in the germline V gene. V lost 2 bases to trimming and J lost 7 bases, with 12 bases between them. CDR3 amino acids: CASSPGSNREQYF. CDR3 bases: TGTGCCAGCTCACCAGGGTCAAACAGGGAGCAGTACTTC. Supplemented by reference TRBV18 and TRBJ2-7, the full variable domain reads NAGVMQNPRHLVRRRGQEARLRCSPMKGHSHVYWYRQLPEEGLKFMVYLQKENIIDESGMPKERFSAEFPKEGPSILRIQQVVRGDSAAYFCASSPGSNREQYFGPGTRLTVT.

This clone was counted at least ten times. The genes are TRBV28 and TRBJ2-7, with TRBD1 matching 7 bases. Trimming cost V 7 bases and J 0 bases; bases outside gene matches: 9. The germline CDR1 and CDR2 sequences are MDHEN and SYDVKM. The CDR3 sequence is 15 residues long. In DNA, the CDR3 is TGTGCCAGCAAGGCGCAAGACAGGGCCTCCTACGAGCAGTACTTC. Its protein is CASKAQDRASYEQYF.

The CDR3 reads CASSRGRVETQYF. CDR3 DNA: TGTGCCAGCAGCCGGGGTCGCGTAGAGACCCAGTACTTC. The rearrangement uses TRBV6-5 and TRBJ2-5; D may be TRBD2 (5 bases). Germline loops: CDR1 MNHEY, CDR2 SVGAGI. V was pared by 6 bases and J by 4 bases, with 12 bases between. The CDR3 runs to 13 residues.

V and J are TRBV7-2 and TRBJ1-2; D may be TRBD1 (6 bases). The V gene lost 8 bases and the J gene lost 0 bases, with 16 bases spanning the gap. The CDR3 contains 15 residues. Germline V CDR1 and CDR2: SGHTA, FQGNSA. Here the CDR3 DNA reads TGTGCCAGCGGAAAACAGGGCTCCGCTAACTATGGCTACACCTTC. Translation gives CASGKQGSANYGYTF.

This sequence joins TRBV19 and TRBJ1-2, with 8 bases aligning to TRBD1. V trimming: 7 bases; J trimming: 0 bases; junction bases outside the gene matches: 4. CDR1 LNHDA and CDR2 SQIVND come from the germline V gene (reference sequence). The CDR3 extends over 14 amino acids. The CDR3 here is CASIPDRANYGYTF. In DNA, the CDR3 is TGTGCCAGTATCCCGGACAGGGCTAACTATGGCTACACCTTC. The variable domain in full, completed from reference TRBV19 and TRBJ1-2, reads DGGITQSPKYLFRKEGQNVTLSCEQNLNHDAMYWYRQDPGQGLRLIYYSQIVNDFQKGDIAEGYSVSREKKESFPLTVTSAQKNPTAFYLCASIPDRANYGYTFGSGTRLTVV.

This chain connects TRBV7-2 to TRBJ1-3; tentative D call: TRBD1 (5 bases). Per the germline V gene, CDR1 is SGHTA and CDR2 is FQGNSA. The CDR3 covers 19 residues. Trimming took 2 bases from V and 0 from J, leaving 20 bases between them. Here the CDR3 DNA reads TGTGCCAGCAGCTTATTGGGGATACAACAGGTCCGCTCTGGAAACACCATATATTTT. Translation: CASSLLGIQQVRSGNTIYF.